This T cell receptor (beta chain) stems from a study of a mutant IDH1 vaccine in newly diagnosed glioma. Looking at the study overall: Males made up 62.5% and females around 38% of treated patients, whose mean age was 40.4 years.

Repertoires were generated with immunoSEQ multiplex PCR, while TCRdb's copy carries only in-frame clones and drops some. Of about 65,000 clones listed, roughly 76% are singletons. Described time point: week 35, safety follow-up. Topical imiquimod accompanied each vaccine dose, which consisted of 300 ug of mutant IDH1 20-mer peptide. Germline CDR1 and CDR2: SGDLS and YYNGEE. The V and J ends lost 6 bases and 1 base respectively, with 11 bases between them. CDR3 size: 15 residues. Of note for this clone: The antigen is undetermined.

This chain connects TRBV9 to TRBJ2-6; the D is unclear. The sample here was PBMCs, taken from a glioma patient whose treatment included an IDH1 peptide vaccine. This clonotype was sampled from a man between 40 and 49 years old with glioma. CDR3: CASTLDFSGANVLTF. CDR3 DNA: TGTGCCAGCACCCTCGACTTTTCTGGGGCCAACGTCCTGACTTTC.